One and the same sample provided the 6 T cell receptor beta chains below, sequenced in a study of T cells in Graves' hyperthyroidism and ophthalmopathy. Template material for amplifying TCR beta CDR3 regions consisted of RNA transcripts. The HTBI set primed first-round TCR CDR3 RT-PCR. One entry per CDR3 protein, called by TCRdb with MiXCR from the multiplex PCR reads. This repertoire shows approximately 710,000 distinct CDR3 sequences, approximately 15% found once; its top ten account for about a sixth. The sample consisted of blood. All receptors come from a man aged 50 to 59 with Graves' hyperthyroidism.

The CDR3, as DNA: TGTGCCAGCAGAGCCGGGACAGCGAGCCAAGAGACCCAGTACTTC. Its protein product is CASRAGTASQETQYF. The V and J genes are TRBV9 and TRBJ2-5, with 7 bases lining up with TRBD1. CDR3 length equals 15 residues. Germline CDR1 and CDR2: SGDLS and YYNGEE. The trim removed 5 bases at V and 1 base at J, leaving 8 bases unmatched.

The table lists this clonotype with a few counts. The chain couples TRBV27 to TRBJ2-1; unclear D gene. CDR3 length: 15 amino acids. V lost 5 bases and J 4 bases, leaving 15 bases between the germline ends. CDR1 is MNHEY, CDR2 SMNVEV, per germline (reference sequence). The CDR3 sequence: CASSQDTLSYNEQFF. Here the CDR3 DNA reads TGTGCCAGCAGTCAAGACACCCTCTCATACAATGAGCAGTTCTTC.

This clonotype was detected a few times. The chain couples TRBV7-2 to TRBJ2-7; TRBD2 matches 9 bases. Trimming cost V 5 bases and J 0 bases; bases outside gene matches: 14. Looked up from germline, CDR1 is SGHTA and CDR2 is FQGNSA. The length of the CDR3 is 18 residues. CDR3 DNA sequence: TGTGCCAGCAGCCCCCCCGGCCGGAATAGCGGGAGCTCCTACGAGCAGTACTTC. It encodes CASSPPGRNSGSSYEQYF.

This clonotype was picked up a small number of times. The chain employs TRBV5-1 and TRBJ2-5, with 7 bases matching TRBD1. Germline V gives CDR1 SGHRS, CDR2 YFSETQ. With 0 bases clipped from V and 2 bases from J, the junction kept 10 bases outside the gene matches. The length of the CDR3 is 17 residues. In DNA form, the CDR3 reads TGCGCCAGCAGCTTGGGACAGGGTTGGATGCGACAAGAGACCCAGTACTTC. Amino acids: CASSLGQGWMRQETQYF.

This clonotype came up many times. The V and J genes are TRBV5-6 and TRBJ2-5; no firm D call. The CDR3 runs to 14 residues. V gave up 2 bases and J gave up 1 base, with 9 bases separating them. Germline CDR1 reads SGHDT; CDR2 reads YYEEEE. The CDR3 protein is CASSFHYSQETQYF. The DNA for the CDR3 is TGTGCCAGCAGCTTCCACTACAGCCAAGAGACCCAGTACTTC.

The rearrangement links TRBV24-1 to TRBJ1-2; 7 bases are a match to TRBD1. After removal of 4 bases from V and 4 bases from J, the junction contained 8 bases not matched to a gene. The CDR3 loop spans 15 amino acids. CDR1 is KGHDR, CDR2 SFDVKD, per germline. The CDR3: CATSDPGQSLYGYTF. CDR3 nucleotide sequence: TGTGCCACCAGTGACCCGGGACAGTCGCTCTATGGCTACACCTTC.